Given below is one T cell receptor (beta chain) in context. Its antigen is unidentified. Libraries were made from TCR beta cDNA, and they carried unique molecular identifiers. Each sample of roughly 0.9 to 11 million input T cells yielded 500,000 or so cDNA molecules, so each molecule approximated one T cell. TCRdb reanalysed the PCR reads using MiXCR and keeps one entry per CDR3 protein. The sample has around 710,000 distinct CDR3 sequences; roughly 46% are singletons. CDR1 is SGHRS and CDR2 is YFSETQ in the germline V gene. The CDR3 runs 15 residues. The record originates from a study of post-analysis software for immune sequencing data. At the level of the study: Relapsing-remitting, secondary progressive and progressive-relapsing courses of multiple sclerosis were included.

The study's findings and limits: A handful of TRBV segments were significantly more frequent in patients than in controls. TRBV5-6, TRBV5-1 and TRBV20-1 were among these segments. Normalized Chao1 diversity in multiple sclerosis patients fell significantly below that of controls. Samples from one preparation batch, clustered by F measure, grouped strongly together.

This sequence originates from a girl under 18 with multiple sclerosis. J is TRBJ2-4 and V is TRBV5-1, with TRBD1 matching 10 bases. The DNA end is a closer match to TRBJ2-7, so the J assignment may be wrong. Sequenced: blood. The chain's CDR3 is CASSFGQGGPYEQYF. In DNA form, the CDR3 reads TGCGCCAGCAGCTTTGGACAGGGGGGCCCCTACGAGCAGTACTTC.